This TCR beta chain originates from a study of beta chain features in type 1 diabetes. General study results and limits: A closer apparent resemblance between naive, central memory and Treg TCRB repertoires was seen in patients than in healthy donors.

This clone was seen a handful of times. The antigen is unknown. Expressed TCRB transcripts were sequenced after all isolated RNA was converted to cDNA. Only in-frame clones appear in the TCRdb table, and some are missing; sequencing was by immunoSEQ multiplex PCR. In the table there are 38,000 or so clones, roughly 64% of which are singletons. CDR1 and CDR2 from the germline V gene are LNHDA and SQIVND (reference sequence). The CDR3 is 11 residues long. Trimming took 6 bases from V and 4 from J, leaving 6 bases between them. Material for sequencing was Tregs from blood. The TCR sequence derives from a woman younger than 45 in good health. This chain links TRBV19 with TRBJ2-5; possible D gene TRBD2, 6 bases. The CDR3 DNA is TGTGCCAGTAGGGGAGGAGAGACCCAGTACTTC. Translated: CASRGGETQYF. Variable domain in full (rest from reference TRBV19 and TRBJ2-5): DGGITQSPKYLFRKEGQNVTLSCEQNLNHDAMYWYRQDPGQGLRLIYYSQIVNDFQKGDIAEGYSVSREKKESFPLTVTSAQKNPTAFYLCASRGGETQYFGPGTRLLVL.